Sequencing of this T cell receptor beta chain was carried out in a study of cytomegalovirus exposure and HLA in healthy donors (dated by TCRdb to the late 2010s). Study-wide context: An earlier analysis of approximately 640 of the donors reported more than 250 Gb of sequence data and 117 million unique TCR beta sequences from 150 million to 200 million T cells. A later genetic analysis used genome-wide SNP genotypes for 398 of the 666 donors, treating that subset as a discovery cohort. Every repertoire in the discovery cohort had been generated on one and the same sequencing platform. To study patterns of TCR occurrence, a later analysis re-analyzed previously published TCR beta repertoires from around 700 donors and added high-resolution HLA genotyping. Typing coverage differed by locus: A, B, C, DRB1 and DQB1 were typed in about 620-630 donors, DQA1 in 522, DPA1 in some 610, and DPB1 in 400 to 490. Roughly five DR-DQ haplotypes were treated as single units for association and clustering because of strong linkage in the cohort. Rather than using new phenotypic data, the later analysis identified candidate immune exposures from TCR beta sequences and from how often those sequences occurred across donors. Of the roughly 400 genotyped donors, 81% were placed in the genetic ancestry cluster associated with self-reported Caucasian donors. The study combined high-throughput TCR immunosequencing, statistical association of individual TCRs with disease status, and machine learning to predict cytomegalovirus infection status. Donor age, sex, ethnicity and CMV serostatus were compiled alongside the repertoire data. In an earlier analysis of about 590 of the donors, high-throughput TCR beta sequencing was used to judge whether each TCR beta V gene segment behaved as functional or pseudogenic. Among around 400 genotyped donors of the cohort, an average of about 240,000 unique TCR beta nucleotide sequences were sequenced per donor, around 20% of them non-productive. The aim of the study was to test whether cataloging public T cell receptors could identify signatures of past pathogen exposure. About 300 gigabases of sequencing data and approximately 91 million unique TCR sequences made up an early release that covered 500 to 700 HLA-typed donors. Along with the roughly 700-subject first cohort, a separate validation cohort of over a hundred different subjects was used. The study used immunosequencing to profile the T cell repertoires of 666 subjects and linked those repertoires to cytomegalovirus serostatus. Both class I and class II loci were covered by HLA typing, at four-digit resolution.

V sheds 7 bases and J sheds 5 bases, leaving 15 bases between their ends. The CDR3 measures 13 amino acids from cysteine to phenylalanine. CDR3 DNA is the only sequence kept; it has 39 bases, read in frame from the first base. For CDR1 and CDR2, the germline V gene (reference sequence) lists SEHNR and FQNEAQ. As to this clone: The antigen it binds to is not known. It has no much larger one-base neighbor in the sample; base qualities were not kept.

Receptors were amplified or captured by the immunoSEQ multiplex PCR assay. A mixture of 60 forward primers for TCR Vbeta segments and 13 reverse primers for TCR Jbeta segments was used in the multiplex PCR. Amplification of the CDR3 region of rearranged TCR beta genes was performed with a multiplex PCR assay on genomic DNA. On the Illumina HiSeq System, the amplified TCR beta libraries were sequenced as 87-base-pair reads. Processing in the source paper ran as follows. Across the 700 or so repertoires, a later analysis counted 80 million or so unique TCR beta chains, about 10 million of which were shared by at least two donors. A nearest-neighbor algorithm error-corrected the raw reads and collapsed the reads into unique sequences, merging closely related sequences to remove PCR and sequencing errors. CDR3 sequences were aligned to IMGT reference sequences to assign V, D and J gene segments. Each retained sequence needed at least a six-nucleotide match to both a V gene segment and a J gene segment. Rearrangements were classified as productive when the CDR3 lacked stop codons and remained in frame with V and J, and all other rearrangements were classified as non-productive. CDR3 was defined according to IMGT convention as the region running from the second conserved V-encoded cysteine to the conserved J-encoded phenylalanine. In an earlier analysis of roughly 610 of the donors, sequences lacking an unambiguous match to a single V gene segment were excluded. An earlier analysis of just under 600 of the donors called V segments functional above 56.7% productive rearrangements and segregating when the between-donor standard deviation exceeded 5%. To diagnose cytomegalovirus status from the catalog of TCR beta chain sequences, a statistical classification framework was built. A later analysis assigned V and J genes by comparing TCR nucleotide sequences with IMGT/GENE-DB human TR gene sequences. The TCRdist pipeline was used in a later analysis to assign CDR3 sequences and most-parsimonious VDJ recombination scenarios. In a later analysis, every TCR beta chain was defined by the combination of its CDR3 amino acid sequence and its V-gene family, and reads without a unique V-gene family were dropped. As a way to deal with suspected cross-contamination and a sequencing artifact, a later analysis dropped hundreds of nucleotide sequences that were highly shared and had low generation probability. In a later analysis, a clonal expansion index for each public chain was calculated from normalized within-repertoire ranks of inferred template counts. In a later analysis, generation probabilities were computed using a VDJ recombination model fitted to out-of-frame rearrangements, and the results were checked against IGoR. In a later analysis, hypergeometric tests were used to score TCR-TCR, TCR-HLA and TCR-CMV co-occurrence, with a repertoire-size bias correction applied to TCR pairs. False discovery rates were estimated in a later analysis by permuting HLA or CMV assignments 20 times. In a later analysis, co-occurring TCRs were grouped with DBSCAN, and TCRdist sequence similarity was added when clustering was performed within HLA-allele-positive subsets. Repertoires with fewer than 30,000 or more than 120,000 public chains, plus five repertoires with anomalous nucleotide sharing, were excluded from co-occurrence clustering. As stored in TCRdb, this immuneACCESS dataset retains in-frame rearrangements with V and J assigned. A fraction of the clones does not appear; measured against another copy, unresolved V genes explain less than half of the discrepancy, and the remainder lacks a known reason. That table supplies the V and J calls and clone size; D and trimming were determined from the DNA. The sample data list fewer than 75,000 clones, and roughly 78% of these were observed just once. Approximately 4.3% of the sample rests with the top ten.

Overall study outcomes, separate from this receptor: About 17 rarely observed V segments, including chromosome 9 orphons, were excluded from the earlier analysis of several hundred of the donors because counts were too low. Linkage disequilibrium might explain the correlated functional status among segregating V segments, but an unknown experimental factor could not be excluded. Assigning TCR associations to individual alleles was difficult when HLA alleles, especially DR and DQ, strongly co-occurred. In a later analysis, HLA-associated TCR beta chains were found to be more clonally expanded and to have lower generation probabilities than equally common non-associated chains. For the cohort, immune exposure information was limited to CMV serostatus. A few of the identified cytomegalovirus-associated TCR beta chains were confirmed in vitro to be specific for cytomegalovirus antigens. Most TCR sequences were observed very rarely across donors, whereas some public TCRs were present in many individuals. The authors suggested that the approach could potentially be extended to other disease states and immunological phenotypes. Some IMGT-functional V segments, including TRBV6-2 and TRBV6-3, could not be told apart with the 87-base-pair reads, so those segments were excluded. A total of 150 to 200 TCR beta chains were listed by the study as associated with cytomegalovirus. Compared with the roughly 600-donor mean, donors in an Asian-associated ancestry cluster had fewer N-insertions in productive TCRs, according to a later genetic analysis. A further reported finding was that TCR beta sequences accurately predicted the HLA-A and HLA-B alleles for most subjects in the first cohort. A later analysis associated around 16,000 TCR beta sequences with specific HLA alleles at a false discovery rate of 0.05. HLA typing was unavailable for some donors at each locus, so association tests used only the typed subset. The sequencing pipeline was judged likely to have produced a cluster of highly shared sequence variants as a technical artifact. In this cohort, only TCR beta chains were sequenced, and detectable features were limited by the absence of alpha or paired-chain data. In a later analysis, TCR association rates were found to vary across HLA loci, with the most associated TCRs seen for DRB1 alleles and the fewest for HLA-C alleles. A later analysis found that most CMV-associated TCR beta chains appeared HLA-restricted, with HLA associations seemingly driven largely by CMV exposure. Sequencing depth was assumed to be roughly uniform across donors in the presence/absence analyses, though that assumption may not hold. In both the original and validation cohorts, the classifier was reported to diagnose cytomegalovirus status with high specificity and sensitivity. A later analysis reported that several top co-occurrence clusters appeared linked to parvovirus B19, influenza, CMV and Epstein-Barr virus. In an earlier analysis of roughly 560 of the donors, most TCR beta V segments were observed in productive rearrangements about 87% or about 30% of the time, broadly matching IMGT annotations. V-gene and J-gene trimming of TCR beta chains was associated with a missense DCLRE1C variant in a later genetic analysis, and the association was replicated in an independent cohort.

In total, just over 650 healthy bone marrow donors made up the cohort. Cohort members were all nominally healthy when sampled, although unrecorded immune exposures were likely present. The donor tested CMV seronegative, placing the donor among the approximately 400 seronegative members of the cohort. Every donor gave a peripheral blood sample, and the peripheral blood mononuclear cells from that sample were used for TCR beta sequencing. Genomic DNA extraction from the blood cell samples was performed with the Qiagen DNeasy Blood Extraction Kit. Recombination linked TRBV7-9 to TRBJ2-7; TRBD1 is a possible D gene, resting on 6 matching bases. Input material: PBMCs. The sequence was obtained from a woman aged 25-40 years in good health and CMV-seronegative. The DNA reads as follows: TGTGCCAGCACCCCGAACAGGGTCGACGAGCAGTACTTC. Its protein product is CASTPNRVDEQYF.